The clone carrying this T cell receptor beta chain was picked up many times. Its matching antigen is unknown. With iRepertoire HTBI primers and Arm-PCR of CDR3 regions, TCR beta libraries were built. MiXCR, applied by TCRdb to the multiplex PCR reads, yields one record per CDR3 protein. The profile shows a few hundred thousand distinct CDR3 sequences, about 20% of them singletons. V was clipped by 11 bases and J by 0 bases, with 23 bases between them. The germline CDR1 and CDR2 sequences are MNHNS and SASEGT. The CDR3 is 17 residues long. As to time point: persistent/refractory GD, antithyroid drugs over 5 years with positive TRAb. Making the TCR library involved RNA that had been extracted from PBMCs. Staff took roughly 8.1 milliliters of peripheral blood and put it into EDTA tubes. The sample is drawn from a study of regulatory T cells in long-lasting Graves disease. About the research overall: Over 5 years of antithyroid drugs plus positive TSH receptor antibodies defined persistent Graves' disease. Broader study findings: Thyroid tissue was not sampled; only peripheral blood was. There was favoring of TRBV28, TRBJ1-2 and TRBJ2-5 in persistent disease.

The TCR sequence derives from a female donor with Graves disease. Source: peripheral blood mononuclear cells (PBMCs), taken when the disease was refractory, from a patient treated with antithyroid drugs. The genes are TRBV6-1 and TRBJ1-5; D gene uncertain. The CDR3 is CAGGRSRAANSNQPQHF. CDR3 nucleotide sequence: TGTGCCGGAGGACGATCTAGGGCAGCAAATAGCAATCAGCCCCAGCATTTT.